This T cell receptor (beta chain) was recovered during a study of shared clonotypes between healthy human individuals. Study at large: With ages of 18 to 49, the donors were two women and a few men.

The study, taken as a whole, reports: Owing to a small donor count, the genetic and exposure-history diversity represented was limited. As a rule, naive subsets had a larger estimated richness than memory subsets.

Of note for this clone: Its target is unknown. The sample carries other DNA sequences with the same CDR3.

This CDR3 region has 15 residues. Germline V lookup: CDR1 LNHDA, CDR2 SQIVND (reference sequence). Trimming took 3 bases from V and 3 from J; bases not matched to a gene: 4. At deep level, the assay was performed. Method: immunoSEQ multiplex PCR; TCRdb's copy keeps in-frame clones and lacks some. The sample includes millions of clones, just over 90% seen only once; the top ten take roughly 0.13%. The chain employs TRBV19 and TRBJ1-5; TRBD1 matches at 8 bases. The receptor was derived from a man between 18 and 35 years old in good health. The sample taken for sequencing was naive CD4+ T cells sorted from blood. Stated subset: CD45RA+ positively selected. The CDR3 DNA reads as TGTGCCAGTAGTATCGACAGGGGCAACAATCAGCCCCAGCATTTT. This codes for CASSIDRGNNQPQHF.